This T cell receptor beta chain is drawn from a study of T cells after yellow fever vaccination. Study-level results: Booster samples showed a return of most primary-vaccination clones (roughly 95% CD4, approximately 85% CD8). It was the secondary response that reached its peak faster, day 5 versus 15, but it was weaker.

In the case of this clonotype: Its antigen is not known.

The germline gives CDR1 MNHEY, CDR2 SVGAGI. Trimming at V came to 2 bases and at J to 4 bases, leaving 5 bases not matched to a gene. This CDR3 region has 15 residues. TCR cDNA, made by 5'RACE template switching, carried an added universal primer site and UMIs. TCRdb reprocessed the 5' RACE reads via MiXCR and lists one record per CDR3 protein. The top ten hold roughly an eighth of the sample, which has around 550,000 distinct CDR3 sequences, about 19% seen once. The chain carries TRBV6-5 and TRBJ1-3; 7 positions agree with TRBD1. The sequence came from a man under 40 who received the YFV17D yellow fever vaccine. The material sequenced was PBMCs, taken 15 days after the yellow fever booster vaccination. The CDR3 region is CASSYDRASGNTIYF. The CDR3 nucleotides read TGTGCCAGCAGTTACGACAGGGCTTCCGGAAACACCATATATTTT.